The clone carrying this T cell receptor (beta chain) was detected once. The data originate from a study of blood T cell repertoires in COVID-19. Study background: Sites in the United States, Italy and Spain provided acute and convalescent COVID-19 samples. PBMCs, B-cell-depleted T cells, or T cells provided the cDNA or gDNA that made up the material.

How the authors handled the data: It was from reference gene primer amplification that nucleated cell counts were estimated. Sequenced by immunoSEQ multiplex PCR; TCRdb stores in-frame clones only, minus some. V, J and clone size reflect that table, while D and trimming were determined from the DNA. The sample records tens of thousands of clones, 87% being singletons. This CDR3 has 20 residues. With 2 bases clipped from V and 0 bases from J, the junction kept 13 bases outside the gene matches. The germline V gene encodes CDR1 LGHDT and CDR2 YNNKEL (reference sequence). This chain uses TRBV3-1 (or the pseudogene TRBV3-2) with TRBJ2-6; 7 bases map to TRBD1. Material for sequencing was peripheral blood. The clonotype originates from a human donor with active COVID-19. The donor label of this sample is uncertain. CDR3 loop: CASSQLGSRDSYSGANVLTF. The CDR3 DNA is TGTGCCAGCAGCCAACTTGGGAGCAGGGACAGTTACTCTGGGGCCAACGTCCTGACTTTC.